Below, 12 T cell receptor beta chains from the same sample are listed, as sequenced in a study of response to subunit inactivated influenza vaccine. TCRdb fed the RT-PCR reads into MiXCR, producing one record per CDR3 protein. There are roughly 700,000 distinct CDR3 sequences in the sample; around 14% occur only once, and 6.5% to 8.5% lies in the top ten. Sequenced here: PBMCs from blood, sampled 14 to 15 days before vaccination. These receptors originate from a man between 50 and 59 years old who received an inactivated influenza vaccine.

In its sample, this clonotype was seen a few times. This chain uses TRBV15 with TRBJ2-3; no clear D gene. Germline assignment: CDR1 LNHNV and CDR2 YYDKDF (reference sequence). V shed 2 bases and J shed 1 base, with 13 bases lying between them. This CDR3 has 16 amino acids. The DNA of the CDR3 is TGTGCCACCAGCAGATCCAAGACGGACGGCACAGATACGCAGTATTTT. It yields the protein CATSRSKTDGTDTQYF. The full variable domain, rest sourced from reference TRBV15 and TRBJ2-3, is DAMVIQNPRYQVTQFGKPVTLSCSQTLNHNVMYWYQQKSSQAPKLLFHYYDKDFNNEADTPDNFQSRRPNTSFCFLDIRSPGLGDTAMYLCATSRSKTDGTDTQYFGPGTRLTVL.

This chain links TRBV2 with TRBJ2-1; maybe TRBD2 (7 bases). The V end lost 8 bases, the J end lost 5 bases, and 19 bases lay between the germline ends. The CDR3 spans 15 residues. Germline CDR1 SNHLY, CDR2 FYNNEI. DNA for the CDR3: TGTGCCAGCGAGGGGGGGCAGGGTGAACACAATGAGCAGTTCTTC. Translated: CASEGGQGEHNEQFF.

This sequence joins TRBV7-8 and TRBJ2-3; D is undetermined. V lost 1 base, J lost 1 base, and 12 bases lay in between. CDR1 and CDR2 (germline): SGHVS, FQNEAQ. The CDR3 length is 16 residues. CDR3 sequence (DNA): TGTGCCAGCAGCTTAGATGGACCCCCAGGCACAGATACGCAGTATTTT. As protein: CASSLDGPPGTDTQYF.

This clonotype has just a few counts. The genes are TRBV5-5 and TRBJ2-5, with D hard to call. Per germline, CDR1 SGHKS and CDR2 YYEKEE (reference sequence). CDR3 length: 13 residues. V gave up 1 base and J gave up 5 bases, with 9 bases separating them. The CDR3 DNA reads as TGTGCCAGCAGCTTGCGTCTTGATGAGACCCAGTACTTC. It encodes CASSLRLDETQYF. Variable domain in full (rest from reference TRBV5-5 and TRBJ2-5): DAGVTQSPTHLIKTRGQQVTLRCSPISGHKSVSWYQQVLGQGPQFIFQYYEKEERGRGNFPDRFSARQFPNYSSELNVNALLLGDSALYLCASSLRLDETQYFGPGTRLLVL.

This clonotype was picked up a small number of times. Its ends do not fully match the called genes, so a read error is possible. The chain combines TRBV7-9 with TRBJ2-1, with 14 bases identical to TRBD2. CDR3 length: 15 residues. Looked up from germline, CDR1 is SEHNR and CDR2 is FQNEAQ (reference sequence). The DNA for the CDR3 is TGTGCCAGCAGGCCAGCTAGACTAGCGGGAGGGCCCTCACTCTTC. It translates to CASRPARLAGGPSLF.

This sequence joins TRBV3-1 and TRBJ2-7, with a possible D match to TRBD2 (6 bases). Germline V CDR1 and CDR2: LGHDT, YNNKEL (reference sequence). V was trimmed by 1 base and J by 4 bases, leaving 17 bases between them. The CDR3 totals 16 residues. CDR3 protein: CASSQAGGSGRYEQYF. The CDR3 coding sequence is TGTGCCAGCAGCCAAGCCGGAGGTTCGGGGAGGTACGAGCAGTACTTC.

This clonotype appeared many times. The chain recombines TRBV7-8 with TRBJ1-1; 8 nucleotides align to TRBD1. The J segment lost 1 base and the V segment lost 5 bases, leaving 9 bases of the junction unmatched. The CDR3 extends over 16 amino acids. The germline gives CDR1 SGHVS, CDR2 FQNEAQ. CDR3 bases: TGTGCCAGCAGCCCCTGGACAGGGAAGGGGAACACTGAAGCTTTCTTT. Translating it yields CASSPWTGKGNTEAFF.

The chain has TRBV7-2 and TRBJ1-2, with TRBD1 matching 8 bases. Germline assignment: CDR1 SGHTA and CDR2 FQGNSA. With V trimmed by 0 bases and J by 4 bases, 7 bases remained unmatched. This CDR3 has 16 amino acids. CDR3 region: CASSLAGQGTAYGYTF. CDR3 in DNA: TGTGCCAGCAGCTTAGCCGGACAGGGTACTGCCTATGGCTACACCTTC.

In DNA, the CDR3 is TGTGCCAGCTTGGACAGGGGAGGTCATAAGGGCTTCAATCAGCCCCAGCATTTT. This codes for CASLDRGGHKGFNQPQHF. V and J are TRBV28 and TRBJ1-5; 9 bases are shared with TRBD1. Germline values: CDR1 MDHEN, CDR2 SYDVKM. There are 18 residues in the CDR3. The J segment lost 3 bases and the V segment lost 8 bases, leaving 17 bases of the junction unmatched. Full variable domain (remainder filled in from reference TRBV28 and TRBJ1-5): DVKVTQSSRYLVKRTGEKVFLECVQDMDHENMFWYRQDPGLGLRLIYFSYDVKMKEKGDIPEGYSVSREKKERFSLILESASTNQTSMYLCASLDRGGHKGFNQPQHFGDGTRLSIL.

This clonotype has ten or more counts. The chain links TRBV15 to TRBJ1-4; possible D gene TRBD1, 5 bases. The CDR3 has 13 amino acids. Germline assignment: CDR1 LNHNV and CDR2 YYDKDF (reference sequence). The V end lost 5 bases, the J end lost 8 bases, and 12 bases lay between the germline ends. The CDR3 is CATSPLGVEKLFF. Here the CDR3 DNA reads TGTGCCACCAGCCCGCTGGGGGTGGAAAAACTGTTTTTT.

The chain has TRBV6-1 and TRBJ2-7; tentative D call: TRBD1 (6 bases). Germline CDR1 MNHNS, CDR2 SASEGT. The CDR3 has 19 residues. The V and J ends lost 5 bases and 0 bases respectively, with 26 bases between them. The CDR3 reads CASSPPANLRDTFSYEQYF. As DNA, the CDR3 is TGTGCCAGCAGTCCCCCCGCCAACCTCCGGGACACCTTCTCCTACGAGCAGTACTTC.

This clonotype has a handful of counts. The chain links TRBV5-5 to TRBJ2-7; 12 bases line up with TRBD2. V shed 0 bases and J 4 bases; nucleotides not matched to a gene: 8. The CDR3 runs to 17 residues. Germline values: CDR1 SGHKS, CDR2 YYEKEE (reference sequence). The CDR3 protein is CASSLATSGRGVYEQYF. The CDR3, as DNA: TGTGCCAGCAGCTTGGCGACTAGCGGGAGAGGAGTTTACGAGCAGTACTTC.